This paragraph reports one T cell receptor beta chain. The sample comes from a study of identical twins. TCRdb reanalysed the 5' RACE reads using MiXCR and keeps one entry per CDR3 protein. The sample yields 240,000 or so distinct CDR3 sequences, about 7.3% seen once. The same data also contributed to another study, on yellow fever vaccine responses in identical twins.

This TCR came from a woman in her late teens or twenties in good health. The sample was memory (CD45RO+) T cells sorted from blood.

The CDR3 region is CASSVGTSTSTTEQFF. For the CDR3, the DNA is TGTGCCAGCAGCGTGGGGACCTCTACGTCTACTACTGAGCAGTTCTTC. V usage is TRBV9 and J usage is TRBJ2-1; D is possibly TRBD1 or TRBD2 (5 bases each). Trimming removed 2 bases from V and 9 bases from J, with 21 bases in between. Germline V gives CDR1 SGDLS, CDR2 YYNGEE. The length of the CDR3 is 16 residues.